This T cell receptor beta chain emerged from a study of blood T cell repertoires in COVID-19. Clones were sequenced by immunoSEQ multiplex PCR, and TCRdb holds only the in-frame ones, with some missing. The sample holds fewer than 50,000 clones, about 85% seen once. There are 15 residues in the CDR3. Deletions cut 6 bases from V and 4 bases from J, with 18 bases between. Germline V gene data show CDR1 as MNHEY and CDR2 as SVGAGI. The sequencing sample was made of peripheral blood. V usage is TRBV6-5 and J usage is TRBJ1-2, with D possibly being TRBD1 (5 bases). This TCR was sampled from a man between 60 and 70 years old with COVID-19, enrolled during active disease. CDR3 in amino acids: CASRGRGASSYGYTF. CDR3 DNA sequence: TGTGCCAGCAGGGGGCGCGGGGCCTCCTCCTATGGCTACACCTTC.